This T cell receptor (beta chain) was recovered during a study of T cells expressing NK-cell markers. The wider study: It was from sorted CD3+CD56+NKG2C+, CD3+CD56+NKG2C- and CD3+CD56-NKG2C+ T cells that TCR beta repertoires came.

In germline, CDR1 is SGHNT, CDR2 YYREEE (reference sequence). This CDR3 comprises 15 residues. Each CDR3 protein gets one entry in TCRdb, which reprocessed the 5' RACE reads and gives no DNA. The table counts about 460,000 distinct CDR3 sequences; 1.4% lies in the top ten. The chain is built from TRBV5-4 and TRBJ2-1. Sequenced input: blood T cells: a sorted CD56 or NKG2C T cell subset, CD4+ or CD8+ T cells, or bulk PBMC T cells (not recorded which). The receptor was derived from a woman in her 50s in good health. The CDR3 sequence: CASSLGVTGYNEQFF.